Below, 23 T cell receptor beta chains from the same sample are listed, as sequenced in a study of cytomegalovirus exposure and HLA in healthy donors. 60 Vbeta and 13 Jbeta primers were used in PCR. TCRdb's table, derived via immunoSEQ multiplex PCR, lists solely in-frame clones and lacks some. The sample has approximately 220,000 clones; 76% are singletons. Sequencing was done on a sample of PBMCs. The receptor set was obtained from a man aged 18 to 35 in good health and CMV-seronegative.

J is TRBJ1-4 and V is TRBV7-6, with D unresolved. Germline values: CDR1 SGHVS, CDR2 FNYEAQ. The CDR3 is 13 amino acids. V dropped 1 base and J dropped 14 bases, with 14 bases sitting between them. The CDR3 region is CASSLGPLEDLFF. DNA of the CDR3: TGTGCCAGCAGCTTAGGACCCTTAGAGGATCTGTTTTTT.

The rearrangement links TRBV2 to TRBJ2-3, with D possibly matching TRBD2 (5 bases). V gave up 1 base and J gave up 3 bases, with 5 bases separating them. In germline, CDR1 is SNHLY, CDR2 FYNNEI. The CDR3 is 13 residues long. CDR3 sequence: CASSEGGTDTQYF. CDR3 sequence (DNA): TGTGCCAGCAGTGAAGGAGGGACAGATACGCAGTATTTT.

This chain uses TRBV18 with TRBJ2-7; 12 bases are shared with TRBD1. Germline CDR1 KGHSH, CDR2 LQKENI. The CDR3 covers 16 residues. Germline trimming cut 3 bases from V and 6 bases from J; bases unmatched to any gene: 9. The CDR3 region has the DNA TGTGCCAGCTCACCCGGGACAGGGGGCGCAAGAGCCGAGCAGTACTTC. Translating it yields CASSPGTGGARAEQYF.

The CDR3 DNA is TGTGCCAGCAGCTCCCCCCCGCGCTCCTACGAGCAGTACTTC. This encodes CASSSPPRSYEQYF. The chain uses TRBV7-8 and TRBJ2-7, with no clear D. Germline CDR1 reads SGHVS; CDR2 reads FQNEAQ. V was pared by 4 bases and J by 0 bases, with 10 bases between. This CDR3 region has 14 residues. Full variable domain (rest looked up from reference TRBV7-8 and TRBJ2-7): GAGVSQSPRYKVAKRGQDVALRCDPISGHVSLFWYQQALGQGPEFLTYFQNEAQLDKSGLPSDRFFAERPEGSVSTLKIQRTQQEDSAVYLCASSSPPRSYEQYFGPGTRLTVT.

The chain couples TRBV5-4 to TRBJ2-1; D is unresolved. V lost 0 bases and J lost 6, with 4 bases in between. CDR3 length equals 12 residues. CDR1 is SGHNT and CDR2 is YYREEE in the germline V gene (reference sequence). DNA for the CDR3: TGTGCCAGCAGCTTGGCGGGCAATGAGCAGTTCTTC. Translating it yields CASSLAGNEQFF. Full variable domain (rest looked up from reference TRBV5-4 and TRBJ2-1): ETGVTQSPTHLIKTRGQQVTLRCSSQSGHNTVSWYQQALGQGPQFIFQYYREEENGRGNFPPRFSGLQFPNYSSELNVNALELDDSALYLCASSLAGNEQFFGPGTRLTVL.

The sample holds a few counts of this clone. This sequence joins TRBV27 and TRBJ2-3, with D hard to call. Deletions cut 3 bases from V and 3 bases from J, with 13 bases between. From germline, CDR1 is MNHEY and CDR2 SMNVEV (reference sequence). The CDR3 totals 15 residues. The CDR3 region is CASSFQARRTDTQYF. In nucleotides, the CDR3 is TGTGCCAGCAGTTTTCAAGCGCGACGAACAGATACGCAGTATTTT.

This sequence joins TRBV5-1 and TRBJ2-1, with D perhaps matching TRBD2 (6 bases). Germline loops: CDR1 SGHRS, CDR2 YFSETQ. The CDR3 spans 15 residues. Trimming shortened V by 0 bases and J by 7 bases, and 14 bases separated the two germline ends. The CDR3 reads CASSLELGGRNEQFF. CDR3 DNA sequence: TGCGCCAGCAGCTTGGAACTAGGAGGGAGGAATGAGCAGTTCTTC. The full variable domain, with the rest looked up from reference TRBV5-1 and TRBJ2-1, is KAGVTQTPRYLIKTRGQQVTLSCSPISGHRSVSWYQQTPGQGLQFLFEYFSETQRNKGNFPGRFSGRQFSNSRSEMNVSTLELGDSALYLCASSLELGGRNEQFFGPGTRLTVL.

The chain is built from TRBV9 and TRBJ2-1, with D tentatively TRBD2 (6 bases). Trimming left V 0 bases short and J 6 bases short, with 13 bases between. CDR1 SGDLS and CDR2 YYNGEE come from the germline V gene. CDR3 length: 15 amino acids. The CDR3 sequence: CASSVAGLASNEQFF. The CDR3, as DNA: TGTGCCAGCAGCGTAGCCGGCCTAGCGAGCAATGAGCAGTTCTTC.

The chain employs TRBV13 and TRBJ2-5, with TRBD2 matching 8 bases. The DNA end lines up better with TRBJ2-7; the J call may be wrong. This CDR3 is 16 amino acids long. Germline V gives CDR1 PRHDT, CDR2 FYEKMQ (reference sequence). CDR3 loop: CASSAPLSGGSYEQYF. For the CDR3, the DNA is TGTGCCAGCAGCGCCCCCCTCAGCGGGGGCAGCTACGAGCAGTACTTC.

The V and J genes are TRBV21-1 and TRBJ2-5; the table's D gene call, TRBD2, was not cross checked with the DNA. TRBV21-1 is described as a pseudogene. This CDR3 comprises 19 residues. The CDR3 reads CASSKGRTSGRSSQETQYF. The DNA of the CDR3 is TGTGCCAGCAGCAAAGGGAGGACTAGCGGGAGGTCCTCCCAAGAGACCCAGTACTTC.

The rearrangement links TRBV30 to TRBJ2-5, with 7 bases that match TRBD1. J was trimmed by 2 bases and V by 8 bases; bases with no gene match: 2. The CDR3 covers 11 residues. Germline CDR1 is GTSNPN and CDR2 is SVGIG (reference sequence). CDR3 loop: CAGGQQETQYF. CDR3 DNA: TGTGCCGGGGGACAGCAAGAGACCCAGTACTTC. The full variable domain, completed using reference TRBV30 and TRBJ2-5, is SQTIHQWPATLVQPVGSPLSLECTVEGTSNPNLYWYRQAAGRGLQLLFYSVGIGQISSEVPQNLSASRPQDRQFILSSKKLLLSDSGFYLCAGGQQETQYFGPGTRLLVL.

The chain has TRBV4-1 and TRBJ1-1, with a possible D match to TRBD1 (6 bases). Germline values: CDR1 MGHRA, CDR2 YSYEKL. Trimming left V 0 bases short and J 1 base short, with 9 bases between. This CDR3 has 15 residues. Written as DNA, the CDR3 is TGCGCCAGCAGCCAAGAAGGACAGCCGAACACTGAAGCTTTCTTT. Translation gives CASSQEGQPNTEAFF.

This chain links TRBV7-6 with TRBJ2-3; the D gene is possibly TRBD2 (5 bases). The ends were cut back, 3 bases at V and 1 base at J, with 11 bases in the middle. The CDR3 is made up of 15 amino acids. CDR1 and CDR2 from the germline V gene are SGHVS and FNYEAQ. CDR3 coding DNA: TGTGCCAGCAGCTTGTCGGCTAGCCGCACAGATACGCAGTATTTT. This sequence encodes CASSLSASRTDTQYF.

This chain's CDR3 is CASGSPTGGSLYEQYF. The CDR3 DNA sequence: TGTGCTAGTGGTTCGCCCACAGGGGGGTCCCTCTACGAGCAGTACTTC. The chain uses TRBV12-5 and TRBJ2-7, with 8 nucleotides matching TRBD1. The CDR3 loop spans 16 amino acids. Looked up from germline, CDR1 is LGHNT and CDR2 is FRNRAP. Trimming at V came to 4 bases and at J to 3 bases, leaving 11 bases not matched to a gene.

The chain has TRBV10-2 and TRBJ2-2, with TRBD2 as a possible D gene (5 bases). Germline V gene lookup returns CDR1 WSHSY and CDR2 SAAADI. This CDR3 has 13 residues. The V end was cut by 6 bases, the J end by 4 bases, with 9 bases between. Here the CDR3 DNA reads TGCGCCAGCAGACTAGTGGGCACCGGGGAGCTGTTTTTT. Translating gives CASRLVGTGELFF.

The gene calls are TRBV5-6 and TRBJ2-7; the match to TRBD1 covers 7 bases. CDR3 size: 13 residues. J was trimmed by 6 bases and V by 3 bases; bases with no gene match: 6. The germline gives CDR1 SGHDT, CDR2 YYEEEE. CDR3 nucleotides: TGTGCCAGCAGCTCCCGACAGGGTCGCGAGCAGTACTTC. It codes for CASSSRQGREQYF.

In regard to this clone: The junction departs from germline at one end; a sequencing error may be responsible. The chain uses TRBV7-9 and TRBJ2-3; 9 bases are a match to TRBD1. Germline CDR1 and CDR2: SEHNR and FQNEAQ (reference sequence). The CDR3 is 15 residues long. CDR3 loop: CSSSYWTGEADTQYF. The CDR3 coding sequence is TGTTCCAGCAGCTACTGGACAGGGGAGGCAGATACGCAGTATTTT. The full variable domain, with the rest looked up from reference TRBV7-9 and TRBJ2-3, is DTGVSQNPRHKITKRGQNVTFRCDPISEHNRLYWYRQTLGQGPEFLTYFQNEAQLEKSRLLSDRFSAERPKGSFSTLEIQRTEQGDSAMYLCSSSYWTGEADTQYFGPGTRLTVL.

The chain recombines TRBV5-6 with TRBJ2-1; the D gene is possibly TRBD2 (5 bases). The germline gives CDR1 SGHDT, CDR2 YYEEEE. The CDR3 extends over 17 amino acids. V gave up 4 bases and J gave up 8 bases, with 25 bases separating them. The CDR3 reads CASSHYSSRDLDDEQFF. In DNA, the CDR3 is TGTGCCAGCAGCCATTACTCCTCTCGGGATCTGGACGATGAGCAGTTCTTC.

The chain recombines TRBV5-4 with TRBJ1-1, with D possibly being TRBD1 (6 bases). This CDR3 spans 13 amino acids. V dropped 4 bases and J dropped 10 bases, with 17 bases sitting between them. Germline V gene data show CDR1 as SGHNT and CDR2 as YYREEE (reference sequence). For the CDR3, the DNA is TGTGCCAGCAGCCTCCGGGACACAATAACAGCTTTCTTT. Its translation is CASSLRDTITAFF.

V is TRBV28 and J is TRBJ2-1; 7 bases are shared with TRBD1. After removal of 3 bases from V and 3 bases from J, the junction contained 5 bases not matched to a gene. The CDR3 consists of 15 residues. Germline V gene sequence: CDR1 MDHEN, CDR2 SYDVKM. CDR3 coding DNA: TGTGCCAGCAGTTTCCCCGGGACAGTCTACAATGAGCAGTTCTTC. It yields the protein CASSFPGTVYNEQFF.

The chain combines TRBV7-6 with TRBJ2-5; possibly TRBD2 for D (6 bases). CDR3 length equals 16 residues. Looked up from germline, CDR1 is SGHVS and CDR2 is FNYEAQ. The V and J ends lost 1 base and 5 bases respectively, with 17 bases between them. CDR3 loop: CASSLGVTNGGETQYF. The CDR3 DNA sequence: TGTGCCAGCAGCTTAGGTGTTACAAATGGGGGGGAGACCCAGTACTTC.

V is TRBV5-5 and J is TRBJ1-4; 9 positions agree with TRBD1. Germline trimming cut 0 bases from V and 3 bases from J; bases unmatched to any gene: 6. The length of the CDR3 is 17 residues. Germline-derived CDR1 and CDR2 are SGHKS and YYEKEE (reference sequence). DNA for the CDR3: TGTGCCAGCAGCTTGGAATCACGGACAGGGGCTAATGAAAAACTGTTTTTT. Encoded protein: CASSLESRTGANEKLFF.

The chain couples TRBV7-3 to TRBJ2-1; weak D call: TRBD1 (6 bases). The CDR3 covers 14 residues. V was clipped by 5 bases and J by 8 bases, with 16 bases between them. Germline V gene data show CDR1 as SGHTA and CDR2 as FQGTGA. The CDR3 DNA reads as TGTGCCAGCAGCATGGGGATTACAGGGTATGAGCAGTTCTTC. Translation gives CASSMGITGYEQFF.